A single sample is the source of the 26 T cell receptor beta chains below, sequenced in a study of control samples from healthy donors and cancer patients. Using immunoSEQ multiplex PCR, the repertoire was profiled, and TCRdb retains in-frame clones only, with some absent. The data hold approximately 130,000 clones, with more than 75% observed a single time. Sequencing was carried out using blood. The receptors here all came from a man aged 30-40 years in good health.

The rearrangement links TRBV5-1 to TRBJ2-7; a possible D gene is TRBD1 (6 bases). Trimming left V 0 bases short and J 12 bases short, with 13 bases between. The CDR3 consists of 12 residues. The germline gives CDR1 SGHRS, CDR2 YFSETQ. Here the CDR3 DNA reads TGCGCCAGCAGCTTGGACAGGGAAAGGATGTACTTC. Translated, it gives CASSLDRERMYF.

This rearrangement joins TRBV7-5 to TRBJ1-1. TRBV7-5 counts as a pseudogene. The CDR3 has 15 amino acids. CDR3 region: CARSSSTGRDTEAFF. In DNA, the CDR3 is TGTGCCAGAAGCTCGTCGACAGGGAGGGACACTGAAGCTTTCTTT.

The chain recombines TRBV28 with TRBJ1-2; no clear D gene. The V and J ends lost 6 bases and 4 bases respectively, with 15 bases between them. The CDR3 is 14 amino acids. Per germline, CDR1 MDHEN and CDR2 SYDVKM. This CDR3 is CASSPDQSAYGYTF. The CDR3 DNA sequence: TGTGCCAGCAGCCCCGACCAGTCGGCCTATGGCTACACCTTC.

This clone was detected once. The rearrangement uses TRBV10-3 and TRBJ1-5; D uncertain. Looked up from germline, CDR1 is ENHRY and CDR2 is SYGVKD. The CDR3 totals 14 residues. V shed 0 bases and J shed 5 bases, with 8 bases lying between them. CDR3 sequence: CAISESSRDQPQHF. The CDR3 nucleotides are TGTGCCATCAGTGAGTCTTCCCGGGATCAGCCCCAGCATTTT.

The CDR3 DNA follows: TGCGCCAGCAGCCATCCTAACAGGGGACAGCACAATGAGCAGTTCTTC. Residues: CASSHPNRGQHNEQFF. The chain is built from TRBV4-1 and TRBJ2-1, with TRBD1 matching over 7 bases. The CDR3 contains 16 residues. The germline V gene encodes CDR1 MGHRA and CDR2 YSYEKL. Trimming cost V 3 bases and J 5 bases; bases outside gene matches: 10.

The chain links TRBV4-1 to TRBJ1-3; D gene uncertain. Germline V gives CDR1 MGHRA, CDR2 YSYEKL. With 1 base removed from V and 7 bases from J, the gap between germline ends came to 11 bases. This CDR3 comprises 14 residues. Here the CDR3 reads CASSQGPLGNTIYF. CDR3 sequence (DNA): TGCGCCAGCAGCCAAGGACCGCTCGGGAACACCATATATTTT.

CDR3 DNA sequence: TGTGCCAGCAGTTTACCTCACACGGCTGAAGCTTTCTTT. Protein product: CASSLPHTAEAFF. The chain couples TRBV12-3 or TRBV12-4 to TRBJ1-1, with D unresolved. V was trimmed by 2 bases and J by 6 bases, leaving 10 bases between them. The CDR3 spans 13 residues.

There are a few counts of this clone. The chain uses TRBV6-2 or TRBV6-3 and TRBJ1-1, with D possibly being TRBD1 (6 bases). The CDR3 length is 13 residues. Between the trimmed V and J ends, which lost 2 bases and 10 bases, there was a span of 14 bases. The germline gives CDR1 MNHEY, CDR2 SVGEGT. CDR3 loop: CASSYGTLGAAFF. CDR3 in DNA: TGTGCCAGCAGTTACGGGACCCTGGGGGCAGCTTTCTTT.

The genes are TRBV7-8 and TRBJ1-2; D possibly corresponds to TRBD1 (6 bases). Germline V lookup: CDR1 SGHVS, CDR2 FQNEAQ. CDR3 length: 15 residues. The V and J ends lost 0 bases and 4 bases respectively, with 12 bases between them. CDR3 DNA sequence: TGTGCCAGCAGCTTAGCAAGGACAGTTGTCTATGGCTACACCTTC. Its translation is CASSLARTVVYGYTF. Using reference TRBV7-8 and TRBJ1-2 for the parts outside the CDR3, the full variable domain is GAGVSQSPRYKVAKRGQDVALRCDPISGHVSLFWYQQALGQGPEFLTYFQNEAQLDKSGLPSDRFFAERPEGSVSTLKIQRTQQEDSAVYLCASSLARTVVYGYTFGSGTRLTVV.

The V and J genes are TRBV5-1 and TRBJ1-1; no reliable D call. This CDR3 is built from 14 residues. The germline V and J ends were trimmed by 0 bases and 1 base, with 7 bases remaining between them. CDR1 is SGHRS, CDR2 YFSETQ, per germline. The CDR3 DNA is TGCGCCAGCAGCTTGGCCCTCTCGAACACTGAAGCTTTCTTT. This codes for CASSLALSNTEAFF.

The chain employs TRBV5-6 and TRBJ1-2, with no clear D. CDR1 and CDR2 (germline): SGHDT, YYEEEE. The CDR3 has 11 amino acids. V was pared by 5 bases and J by 7 bases, with 9 bases between. CDR3 residues: CASRLLGGYTF. CDR3 sequence (DNA): TGTGCCAGCAGATTATTAGGTGGCTACACCTTC.

The chain employs TRBV2 and TRBJ1-3, with 9 bases aligning to TRBD1. Losses at the gene ends were 4 bases for V and 2 bases for J; bases not matched to a gene: 3. Per germline, CDR1 SNHLY and CDR2 FYNNEI. The CDR3 covers 15 residues. In nucleotides, the CDR3 is TGTGCCAGCAGTGCCGGGACAGGGACTGGAAACACCATATATTTT. Protein sequence: CASSAGTGTGNTIYF.

The genes are TRBV27 and TRBJ1-2, with D perhaps TRBD1 (5 bases). V lost 5 bases, J lost 8 bases, and 18 bases lay in between. The CDR3 totals 14 residues. Per germline, CDR1 MNHEY and CDR2 SMNVEV (reference sequence). CDR3 sequence (DNA): TGTGCCAGCAGTCCCTCCATCCGGGGGGACGGCTACACCTTC. This encodes CASSPSIRGDGYTF.

In this sample, this clone turned up once. At one end, the junction sequence differs from germline, possibly due to a read error. The genes are TRBV4-1 and TRBJ1-4, with TRBD1 matching 7 bases. CDR3 length: 16 residues. The germline gives CDR1 MGHRA, CDR2 YSYEKL. CDR3 DNA sequence: TGCGCCAGCAGCCAGGTAACAGGGGAAGGTAGGCGCAAAGTGATTTTT. It specifies CASSQVTGEGRRKVIF.

The chain has TRBV21-1 and TRBJ1-2; the table gives TRBD1 as D, unverified against the DNA. TRBV21-1 is a pseudogene. The CDR3 has 17 residues. CDR3 region: CASSRLSRDRAVYGYTF. The CDR3 nucleotides are TGTGCCAGCAGTCGATTGTCCCGGGACAGGGCTGTCTATGGCTACACCTTC.

The rearrangement uses TRBV29-1 and TRBJ2-5; no reliable D call. Germline-derived CDR1 and CDR2 are SQVTM and ANQGSEA. This CDR3 comprises 12 residues. The V end lost 4 bases, the J end lost 2 bases, and 8 bases lay between the germline ends. CDR3 loop: CSVAGAQETQYF. The CDR3 DNA reads TGCAGCGTTGCTGGCGCACAAGAGACCCAGTACTTC.

The CDR3 DNA reads as TGTGCCAGCAGCCGAGGACTAGCGGGGCTAACGTTCTTC. Protein product: CASSRGLAGLTFF. J is TRBJ2-1 and V is TRBV13; 12 nucleotides match TRBD2. CDR1 and CDR2 (germline): PRHDT, FYEKMQ (reference sequence). The CDR3 extends over 13 amino acids. Trimming at V came to 5 bases and at J to 15 bases, leaving 8 bases not matched to a gene.

The chain uses TRBV10-3 and TRBJ1-1; the D gene is possibly TRBD1 (6 bases). V was trimmed by 0 bases and J by 5 bases, leaving 13 bases between them. The CDR3 sequence is 15 residues long. In germline, CDR1 is ENHRY, CDR2 SYGVKD. CDR3: CAISESTQGRTEAFF. In DNA, the CDR3 is TGTGCCATCAGTGAGTCGACACAGGGCAGGACTGAAGCTTTCTTT.

The rearrangement uses TRBV24-1 and TRBJ2-2; 7 nucleotides match TRBD2. Per the germline V gene, CDR1 is KGHDR and CDR2 is SFDVKD. J was trimmed by 0 bases and V by 7 bases; bases with no gene match: 10. This CDR3 comprises 17 residues. The CDR3 DNA is TGTGCCACCAGCACACCGAGGGAGGGCACGAACACCGGGGAGCTGTTTTTT. It yields the protein CATSTPREGTNTGELFF.

The V gene is TRBV6-5, the J gene TRBJ2-2, with D hard to call. Trimming took 7 bases from V and 1 from J, leaving 4 bases between them. The germline gives CDR1 MNHEY, CDR2 SVGAGI. The CDR3 contains 12 residues. Here the CDR3 reads CASIENTGELFF. The CDR3 DNA follows: TGTGCCAGCATAGAGAACACCGGGGAGCTGTTTTTT.

The chain employs TRBV5-1 and TRBJ1-1; D not resolved. Germline V gene sequence: CDR1 SGHRS, CDR2 YFSETQ. The CDR3 runs 14 residues. Trimming removed 2 bases from V and 6 bases from J, with 14 bases in between. The CDR3 here is CASSFRGQASEAFF. The CDR3 coding sequence is TGCGCCAGCAGCTTTCGGGGTCAGGCTTCTGAAGCTTTCTTT.

This clone has a handful of counts. The V and J genes are TRBV2 and TRBJ1-5; TRBD1 is a possible D gene (5 bases). Germline values: CDR1 SNHLY, CDR2 FYNNEI. The V end was cut by 6 bases, the J end by 4 bases, with 13 bases between. The CDR3 runs 14 residues. The CDR3 sequence is CASSERGSNQPQHF. The CDR3 nucleotides are TGTGCCAGCAGCGAAAGGGGTTCTAATCAGCCCCAGCATTTT. Full variable domain (missing parts from reference TRBV2 and TRBJ1-5): EPEVTQTPSHQVTQMGQEVILRCVPISNHLYFYWYRQILGQKVEFLVSFYNNEISEKSEIFDDQFSVERPDGSNFTLKIRSTKLEDSAMYFCASSERGSNQPQHFGDGTRLSIL.

This clone has a single count. Other DNA sequences in this sample translate to the same CDR3. The V and J genes are TRBV4-1 and TRBJ1-4; 9 positions match TRBD1. The CDR3 is made up of 16 amino acids. Germline V gives CDR1 MGHRA, CDR2 YSYEKL. After removal of 1 base from V and 8 bases from J, the junction contained 8 bases not matched to a gene. CDR3: CASSQGGTGRREKLFF. Written as DNA, the CDR3 is TGCGCCAGCAGCCAAGGCGGGACAGGGAGGCGCGAAAAACTGTTTTTT.

This clone was observed a single time. This chain connects TRBV12-3 or TRBV12-4 to TRBJ1-5; D call uncertain. V lost 3 bases and J 13 bases, leaving 10 bases between the germline ends. The length of the CDR3 is 11 residues. The CDR3 DNA follows: TGTGCCAGCAGTTTTTCAGGCGCACAGCATTTT. Translating gives CASSFSGAQHF.

This clone was picked up a small number of times. The rearrangement joins TRBV14 to TRBJ2-1, with D unresolved. The CDR3 is 14 amino acids. Germline assignment: CDR1 SGHDN and CDR2 FVKESK. V was pared by 3 bases and J by 2 bases, with 8 bases between. The CDR3 sequence: CASSQVVPYNEQFF. The CDR3 DNA sequence: TGTGCCAGCAGCCAGGTGGTCCCCTACAATGAGCAGTTCTTC.

The chain carries TRBV3-1 (or the pseudogene TRBV3-2) and TRBJ2-3; 9 positions agree with TRBD2. The CDR3 runs to 16 residues. V shed 1 base and J 4 bases; nucleotides not matched to a gene: 6. Germline V gene data show CDR1 as LGHDT and CDR2 as YNNKEL (reference sequence). The CDR3: CASSQGASGDSDTQYF. CDR3 DNA sequence: TGTGCCAGCAGCCAAGGGGCTAGCGGGGATTCAGATACGCAGTATTTT.